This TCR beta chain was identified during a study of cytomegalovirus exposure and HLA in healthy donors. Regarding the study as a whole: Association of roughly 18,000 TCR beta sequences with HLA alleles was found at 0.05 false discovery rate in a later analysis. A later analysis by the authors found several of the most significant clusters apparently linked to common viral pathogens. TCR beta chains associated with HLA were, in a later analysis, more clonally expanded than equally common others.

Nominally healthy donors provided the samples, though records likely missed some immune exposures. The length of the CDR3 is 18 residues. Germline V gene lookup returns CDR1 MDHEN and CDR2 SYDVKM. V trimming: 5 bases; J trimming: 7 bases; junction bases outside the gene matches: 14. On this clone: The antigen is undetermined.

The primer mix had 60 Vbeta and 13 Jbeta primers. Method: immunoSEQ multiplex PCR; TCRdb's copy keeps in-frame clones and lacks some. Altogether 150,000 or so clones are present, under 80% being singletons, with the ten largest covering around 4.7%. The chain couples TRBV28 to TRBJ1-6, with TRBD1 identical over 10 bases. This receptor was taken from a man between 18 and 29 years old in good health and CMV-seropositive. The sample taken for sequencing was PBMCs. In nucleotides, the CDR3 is TGTGCCAGCAGTGGGGACAGGGGCAGTCCCCATGTAAATTCACCCCTCCACTTT. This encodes CASSGDRGSPHVNSPLHF.